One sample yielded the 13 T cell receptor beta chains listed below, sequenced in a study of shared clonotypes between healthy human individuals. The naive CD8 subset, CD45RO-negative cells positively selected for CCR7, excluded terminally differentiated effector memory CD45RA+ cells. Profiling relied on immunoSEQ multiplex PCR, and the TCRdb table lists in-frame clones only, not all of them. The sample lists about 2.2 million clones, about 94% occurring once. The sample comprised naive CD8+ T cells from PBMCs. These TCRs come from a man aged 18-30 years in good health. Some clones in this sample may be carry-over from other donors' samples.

This CDR3 is CASSKGQGPTAVSYEQYF. The CDR3, as DNA: TGTGCCAGCAGCAAGGGACAGGGACCCACGGCTGTCTCCTACGAGCAGTACTTC. The chain combines TRBV5-6 with TRBJ2-7; 9 nucleotides line up with TRBD1. Unmatched junction bases numbered 14, after V lost 4 bases and J lost 0 bases. The CDR3 length is 18 residues. The V gene's germline CDR1 is SGHDT and CDR2 YYEEEE.

Written as DNA, the CDR3 is TGTGCCAGCAGCTTAGGCCCCCCGAGCTACAATGAGCAGTTCTTC. Protein: CASSLGPPSYNEQFF. This sequence joins TRBV7-9 and TRBJ2-1, with D unclear. V was pared by 1 base and J by 3 bases, with 10 bases between. From germline, CDR1 is SEHNR and CDR2 FQNEAQ (reference sequence). The CDR3 consists of 15 residues.

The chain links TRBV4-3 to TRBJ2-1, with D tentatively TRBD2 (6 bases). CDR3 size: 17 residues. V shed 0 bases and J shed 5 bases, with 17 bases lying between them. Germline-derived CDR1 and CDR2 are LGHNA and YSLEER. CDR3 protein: CASSQDDLGPGDNEQFF. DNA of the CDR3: TGCGCCAGCAGCCAAGATGATTTGGGTCCGGGAGACAATGAGCAGTTCTTC.

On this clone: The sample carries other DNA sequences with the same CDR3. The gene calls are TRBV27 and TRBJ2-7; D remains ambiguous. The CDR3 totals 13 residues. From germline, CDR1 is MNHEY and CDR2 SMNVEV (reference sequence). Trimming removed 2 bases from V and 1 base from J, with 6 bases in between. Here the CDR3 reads CASSLAASYEQYF. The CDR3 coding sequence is TGTGCCAGCAGTTTAGCCGCATCCTACGAGCAGTACTTC.

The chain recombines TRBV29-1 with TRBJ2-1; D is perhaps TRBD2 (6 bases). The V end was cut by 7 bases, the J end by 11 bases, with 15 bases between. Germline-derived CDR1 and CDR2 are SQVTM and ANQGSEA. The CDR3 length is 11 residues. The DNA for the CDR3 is TGCAGCGCCCGCGTAGGAGGGCAGCAGTTCTTC. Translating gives CSARVGGQQFF.

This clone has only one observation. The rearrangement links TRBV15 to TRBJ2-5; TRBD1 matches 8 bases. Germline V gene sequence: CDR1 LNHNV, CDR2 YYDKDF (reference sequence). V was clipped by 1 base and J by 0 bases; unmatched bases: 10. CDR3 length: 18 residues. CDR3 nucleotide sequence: TGTGCCACCAGCAGAGGGGCTGACAGGGGAACGTACCAAGAGACCCAGTACTTC. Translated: CATSRGADRGTYQETQYF.

This chain's CDR3 is CASSHPQGAVTEAFF. CDR3 coding DNA: TGTGCCAGCAGCCATCCCCAGGGGGCGGTAACTGAAGCTTTCTTT. The gene calls are TRBV7-9 and TRBJ1-1; 8 positions match TRBD1. Looked up from germline, CDR1 is SEHNR and CDR2 is FQNEAQ (reference sequence). The V gene end was trimmed by 5 bases and the J gene end by 5 bases; junction bases not matched to a gene: 10. The CDR3 consists of 15 residues.

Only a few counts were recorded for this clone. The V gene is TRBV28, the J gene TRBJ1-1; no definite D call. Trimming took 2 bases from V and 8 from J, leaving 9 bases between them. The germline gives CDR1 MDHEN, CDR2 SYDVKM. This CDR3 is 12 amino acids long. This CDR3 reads CASSLVPSEAFF. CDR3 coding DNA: TGTGCCAGCAGTTTAGTCCCCAGCGAAGCTTTCTTT.

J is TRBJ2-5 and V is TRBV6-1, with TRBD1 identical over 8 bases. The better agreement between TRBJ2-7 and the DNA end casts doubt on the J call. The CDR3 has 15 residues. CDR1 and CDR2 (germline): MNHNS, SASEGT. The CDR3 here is CASSEVSGQGYEQYF. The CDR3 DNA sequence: TGTGCCAGCAGTGAAGTCAGCGGACAGGGTTACGAGCAGTACTTC.

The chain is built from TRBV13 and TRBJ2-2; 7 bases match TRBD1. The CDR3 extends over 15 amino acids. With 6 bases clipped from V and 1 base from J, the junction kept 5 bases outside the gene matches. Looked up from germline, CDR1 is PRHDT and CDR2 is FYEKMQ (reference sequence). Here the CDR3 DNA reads TGTGCCAGCAGTTACAGGGGCCGGAACACCGGGGAGCTGTTTTTT. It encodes CASSYRGRNTGELFF.

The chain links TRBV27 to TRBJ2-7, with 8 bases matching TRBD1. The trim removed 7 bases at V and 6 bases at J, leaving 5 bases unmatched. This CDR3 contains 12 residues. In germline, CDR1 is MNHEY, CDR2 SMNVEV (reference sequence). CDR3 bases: TGTGCCAGCACGGACAGGGCCGCCGAGCAGTACTTC. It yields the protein CASTDRAAEQYF.

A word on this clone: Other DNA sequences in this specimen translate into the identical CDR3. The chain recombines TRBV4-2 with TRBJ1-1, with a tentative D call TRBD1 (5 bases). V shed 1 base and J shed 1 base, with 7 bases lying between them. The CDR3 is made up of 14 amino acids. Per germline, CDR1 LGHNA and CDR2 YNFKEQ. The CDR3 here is CASSQVGANTEAFF. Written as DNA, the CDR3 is TGTGCCAGCAGCCAAGTAGGGGCGAACACTGAAGCTTTCTTT.

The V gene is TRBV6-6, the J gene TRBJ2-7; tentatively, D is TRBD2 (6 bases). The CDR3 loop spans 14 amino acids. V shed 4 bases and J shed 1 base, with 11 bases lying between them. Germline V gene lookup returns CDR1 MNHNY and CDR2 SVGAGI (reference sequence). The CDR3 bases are TGTGCCAGCAGTTGGGGGGTCAGTTCCTACGAGCAGTACTTC. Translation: CASSWGVSSYEQYF.